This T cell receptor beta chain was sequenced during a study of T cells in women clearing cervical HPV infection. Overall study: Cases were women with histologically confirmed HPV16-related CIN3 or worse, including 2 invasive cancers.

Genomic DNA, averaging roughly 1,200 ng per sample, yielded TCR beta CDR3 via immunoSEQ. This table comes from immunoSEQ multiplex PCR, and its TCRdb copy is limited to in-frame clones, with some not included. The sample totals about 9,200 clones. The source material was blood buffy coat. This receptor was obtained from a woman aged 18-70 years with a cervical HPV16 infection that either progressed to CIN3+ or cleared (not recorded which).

The CDR3 DNA, read in part, is TGTGCCAGCAGCCGCGAGGGGCGCACCAATGAG. It yields the protein CASSREGRTNE. The CDR3 in full is CASSREGRTNEQFF. The V and J genes are TRBV14 and TRBJ2-1; TRBD1 or TRBD2 may be the D gene (5 bases each). The read terminates 3 residues ahead of where the CDR3 ends, so the germline J gene completes it. The V gene lost 4 bases and the J gene lost 6 bases, with 13 bases spanning the gap. This CDR3 has 14 amino acids. Per the germline V gene, CDR1 is SGHDN and CDR2 is FVKESK.